One sample yielded the 27 T cell receptor beta chains listed below, sequenced in a study of OX40 agonist ivuxolimab in advanced cancers. Assay used: immunoSEQ multiplex PCR; TCRdb lists only in-frame clones, some missing. The sample holds some 41,000 clones, over 80% seen once. Sample: CD4+ or CD8+ T cells sorted from blood, taken in a trial of the OX40 agonist ivuxolimab. These TCRs come from an adult with an advanced solid tumor such as melanoma, head and neck, liver or kidney cancer.

This clone was detected only a few times. The gene calls are TRBV28 and TRBJ2-1; 8 nucleotides agree with TRBD2. CDR1 MDHEN and CDR2 SYDVKM come from the germline V gene. The CDR3 length is 17 residues. Losses at the gene ends were 6 bases for V and 1 base for J; bases not matched to a gene: 11. The CDR3 loop reads CASSPGSGSRSYNEQFF. The CDR3 nucleotides are TGTGCCAGCAGCCCGGGGAGCGGGAGTCGGTCCTACAATGAGCAGTTCTTC.

This chain connects TRBV6-1 to TRBJ2-5, with D perhaps TRBD2 (5 bases). Trimming shortened V by 11 bases and J by 5 bases, and 9 bases separated the two germline ends. The CDR3 runs 10 residues. CDR1 is MNHNS, CDR2 SASEGT, per germline. For the CDR3, the DNA is TGTGCCGGGTCGGGGGAGACCCAGTACTTC. Protein sequence: CAGSGETQYF.

J is TRBJ1-1 and V is TRBV6-1, with D possibly matching TRBD1 (5 bases). The CDR3 runs to 15 residues. V lost 4 bases, J lost 0 bases, and 12 bases lay in between. In germline, CDR1 is MNHNS, CDR2 SASEGT. CDR3: CASSGQGSMNTEAFF. In DNA, the CDR3 is TGTGCCAGCAGTGGTCAGGGCTCAATGAACACTGAAGCTTTCTTT.

The chain joins TRBV5-1 to TRBJ2-1, with 8 bases that match TRBD2. This CDR3 has 15 residues. With 0 bases clipped from V and 8 bases from J, the junction kept 7 bases outside the gene matches. Germline loops: CDR1 SGHRS, CDR2 YFSETQ. As DNA, the CDR3 is TGCGCCAGCAGCTTGGGCGGGAGGCACTCCGATGAGCAGTTCTTC. Translation gives CASSLGGRHSDEQFF.

This rearrangement joins TRBV7-9 to TRBJ2-2; D may be TRBD1 (6 bases). Trimming cost V 5 bases and J 7 bases, with 23 bases left between them. CDR3 length equals 17 residues. Germline CDR1 and CDR2: SEHNR and FQNEAQ (reference sequence). CDR3 protein: CASSPGLAGKGDGELFF. The CDR3 bases are TGTGCCAGCAGCCCCGGATTGGCAGGGAAGGGGGACGGGGAGCTGTTTTTT. Supplemented by reference TRBV7-9 and TRBJ2-2, the full variable domain reads DTGVSQNPRHKITKRGQNVTFRCDPISEHNRLYWYRQTLGQGPEFLTYFQNEAQLEKSRLLSDRFSAERPKGSFSTLEIQRTEQGDSAMYLCASSPGLAGKGDGELFFGEGSRLTVL.

This rearrangement joins TRBV19 to TRBJ2-5, with D perhaps matching TRBD1 (5 bases). Between the trimmed V and J ends, which lost 5 bases and 4 bases, there was a span of 11 bases. The CDR3 has 13 amino acids. Looked up from germline, CDR1 is LNHDA and CDR2 is SQIVND (reference sequence). The CDR3 is CASSSSGSETQYF. The CDR3 coding sequence is TGTGCCAGTAGTTCCTCAGGGTCAGAGACCCAGTACTTC.

This chain links TRBV7-9 with TRBJ2-5; tentative D call: TRBD2 (6 bases). V lost 1 base, J lost 5 bases, and 8 bases lay in between. The CDR3 has 13 residues. Germline CDR1 SEHNR, CDR2 FQNEAQ (reference sequence). CDR3 residues: CASSLGAGETQYF. CDR3 in DNA: TGTGCCAGCAGCTTAGGAGCGGGCGAGACCCAGTACTTC.

J is TRBJ1-5 and V is TRBV27; 8 bases are shared with TRBD1. V shed 5 bases and J 6 bases; nucleotides not matched to a gene: 12. The CDR3 totals 16 residues. Germline V gene sequence: CDR1 MNHEY, CDR2 SMNVEV (reference sequence). CDR3 protein: CASSPQGRGQAQPQHF. CDR3 coding DNA: TGTGCCAGCAGTCCGCAGGGCAGGGGGCAGGCTCAGCCCCAGCATTTT.

The chain combines TRBV5-1 with TRBJ2-7, with D possibly called TRBD1 or TRBD2 (6 bases each). Germline lookup yields CDR1 SGHRS and CDR2 YFSETQ. The V and J ends lost 4 bases and 7 bases respectively, with 18 bases between them. This CDR3 spans 14 amino acids. The CDR3 spells CASSPVSGAGEQYF. Here the CDR3 DNA reads TGCGCCAGCAGCCCTGTTTCGGGGGCGGGGGAGCAGTACTTC.

The rearrangement joins TRBV5-1 to TRBJ1-3; D gene ambiguous. Germline V gene lookup returns CDR1 SGHRS and CDR2 YFSETQ. V gave up 0 bases and J gave up 1 base, with 8 bases separating them. This CDR3 contains 15 residues. CDR3 nucleotides: TGCGCCAGCAGCTTGGTATTCGGATCTGGAAACACCATATATTTT. This encodes CASSLVFGSGNTIYF.

The DNA for the CDR3 is TGTGCCAGCAGTGGCCGGGGGAACACCGGGGAGCTGTTTTTT. It codes for CASSGRGNTGELFF. J is TRBJ2-2 and V is TRBV6-1; the D gene is possibly TRBD2 (5 bases). The CDR3 covers 14 residues. V lost 4 bases and J lost 1, with 7 bases in between. The germline gives CDR1 MNHNS, CDR2 SASEGT.

This clone was recorded only once. J is TRBJ1-1 and V is TRBV19; D gene unclear. The CDR3 spans 14 residues. V lost 5 bases, J lost 1 base, and 11 bases lay in between. Germline V gives CDR1 LNHDA, CDR2 SQIVND (reference sequence). CDR3: CASSPGRENTEAFF. DNA of the CDR3: TGTGCCAGTAGTCCTGGACGCGAGAACACTGAAGCTTTCTTT.

V is TRBV28 and J is TRBJ1-3; 7 bases fit TRBD1. The CDR3 loop spans 17 amino acids. V shed 6 bases and J 0 bases; nucleotides not matched to a gene: 11. Germline V lookup: CDR1 MDHEN, CDR2 SYDVKM. The CDR3 is CASRAAKGAHSGNTIYF. In DNA form, the CDR3 reads TGTGCCAGCAGAGCCGCGAAGGGGGCCCACTCTGGAAACACCATATATTTT.

This sequence joins TRBV7-8 and TRBJ2-1; 7 bases are a match to TRBD1. Germline lookup yields CDR1 SGHVS and CDR2 FQNEAQ. The CDR3 totals 16 residues. The V segment lost 5 bases and the J segment 4 bases; nucleotides outside the gene matches: 11. Here the CDR3 DNA reads TGTGCCAGCAGCCCTCGGTCCCGGGACAGATACAATGAGCAGTTCTTC. As protein: CASSPRSRDRYNEQFF.

The CDR3 sequence: CASSRGLAGGLEQFF. CDR3 nucleotide sequence: TGTGCCAGTAGTAGGGGACTAGCCGGGGGTTTGGAGCAGTTCTTC. The rearrangement uses TRBV19 and TRBJ2-1; 9 bases line up with TRBD2. The germline V gene has CDR1 LNHDA and CDR2 SQIVND (reference sequence). V shed 4 bases, J shed 10 bases, and the junction held 11 bases outside the gene matches. The CDR3 covers 15 residues.

V and J are TRBV30 and TRBJ1-6, with D hard to call. Germline values: CDR1 GTSNPN, CDR2 SVGIG (reference sequence). V gave up 4 bases and J gave up 6 bases, with 10 bases separating them. The CDR3 extends over 13 amino acids. The CDR3 nucleotides are TGTGCCTGGAAATACGGGTTTAATTCACCCCTCCACTTT. Protein sequence: CAWKYGFNSPLHF.

The chain employs TRBV7-9 and TRBJ2-1; D is perhaps TRBD2 (5 bases). The CDR3 spans 15 residues. Germline V gene sequence: CDR1 SEHNR, CDR2 FQNEAQ (reference sequence). V lost 3 bases and J lost 8, with 17 bases in between. This chain's CDR3 is CASSFFPSEGHEQFF. CDR3 coding DNA: TGTGCCAGCAGCTTTTTTCCCTCCGAGGGCCATGAGCAGTTCTTC. The variable domain in full, with the rest retrieved from reference TRBV7-9 and TRBJ2-1, is DTGVSQNPRHKITKRGQNVTFRCDPISEHNRLYWYRQTLGQGPEFLTYFQNEAQLEKSRLLSDRFSAERPKGSFSTLEIQRTEQGDSAMYLCASSFFPSEGHEQFFGPGTRLTVL.

The chain uses TRBV15 and TRBJ2-7, with 10 nucleotides matching TRBD1. CDR1 is LNHNV, CDR2 YYDKDF, per germline (reference sequence). V lost 0 bases and J lost 3; bases outside the gene matches: 8. The CDR3 is 17 amino acids. The chain's CDR3 is CATSRDGDRDRGYEQYF. CDR3 nucleotides: TGTGCCACCAGCAGAGATGGGGACCGGGACAGGGGCTACGAGCAGTACTTC.

The V call is TRBV11-2, the J call TRBJ2-7; D is unresolved. V lost 2 bases, J lost 7 bases, and 15 bases lay in between. The CDR3 loop spans 14 amino acids. CDR1 is SGHAT, CDR2 FQNNGV, per germline. For the CDR3, the DNA is TGTGCCAGCAGCTTACCTGGCGAGTTGAGGGAGCAGTACTTC. This encodes CASSLPGELREQYF.

The rearrangement uses TRBV9 and TRBJ2-7, with D maybe TRBD2 (6 bases). The CDR3 is 14 residues long. Germline V gene sequence: CDR1 SGDLS, CDR2 YYNGEE. V was pared by 3 bases and J by 5 bases, with 15 bases between. The CDR3 nucleotides are TGTGCCAGCAGCGCCGCCGGCGGGGTCGACGAGCAGTACTTC. Translating it yields CASSAAGGVDEQYF.

The chain employs TRBV15 and TRBJ1-3; TRBD1 agrees at 7 bases. V lost 5 bases, J lost 4 bases, and 14 bases stayed unmatched. CDR3 length: 17 amino acids. Germline values: CDR1 LNHNV, CDR2 YYDKDF (reference sequence). The CDR3: CATSRLVGAGGGNTIYF. The CDR3 bases are TGTGCCACCAGCCGACTAGTGGGGGCAGGGGGAGGAAACACCATATATTTT.

This clone has more than one count but fewer than ten. The rearrangement joins TRBV11-2 to TRBJ1-4, with 9 bases identical to TRBD1. V gave up 5 bases and J gave up 5 bases; unmatched junction bases: 3. The length of the CDR3 is 14 residues. The germline gives CDR1 SGHAT, CDR2 FQNNGV. Here the CDR3 DNA reads TGTGCCAGCAGCCCGGGACAGGGCAATGAAAAACTGTTTTTT. Its translation is CASSPGQGNEKLFF.

This chain's CDR3 is CASRPTLLYEQYF. In DNA, the CDR3 is TGTGCCAGCAGACCTACCCTCCTCTACGAGCAGTACTTC. The chain uses TRBV6-1 and TRBJ2-7; D remains unclear. The germline V gene has CDR1 MNHNS and CDR2 SASEGT. The CDR3 length is 13 residues. The ends were cut back, 6 bases at V and 3 bases at J, with 12 bases in the middle.

The chain is built from TRBV6-5 and TRBJ2-7; D is possibly TRBD2 (5 bases). The V gene's germline CDR1 is MNHEY and CDR2 SVGAGI. Between the trimmed V and J ends, which lost 6 bases and 3 bases, there was a span of 12 bases. The CDR3 is 13 residues long. The CDR3 DNA reads as TGTGCCAGCAGCCACTCGGGATTCTACGAGCAGTACTTC. It yields the protein CASSHSGFYEQYF.

V is TRBV4-1 and J is TRBJ1-5, with unresolved D. This CDR3 has 15 residues. Germline V gives CDR1 MGHRA, CDR2 YSYEKL. V was shortened by 6 bases and J by 2 bases, with 14 bases between the two germline ends. CDR3 sequence (DNA): TGCGCCAGCAGGCCGCAGGAAACGGGCAATCAGCCCCAGCATTTT. This sequence encodes CASRPQETGNQPQHF.

This chain connects TRBV30 to TRBJ2-5, with D uncertain. This CDR3 region has 12 residues. V lost 0 bases, J lost 11 bases, and 13 bases lay in between. Germline V CDR1 and CDR2: GTSNPN, SVGIG (reference sequence). CDR3 residues: CAWSVSLQVQYF. Here the CDR3 DNA reads TGTGCCTGGAGTGTATCCCTGCAGGTTCAGTACTTC.

This clone was seen only once. This chain joins TRBV6-1 and TRBJ1-3; D is uncertain. This CDR3 spans 15 amino acids. The germline V and J ends were trimmed by 4 bases and 0 bases, with 10 bases remaining between them. Germline CDR1 and CDR2: MNHNS and SASEGT. CDR3 sequence reads: CASSVWSTSGNTIYF. In DNA, the CDR3 is TGTGCCAGCAGTGTCTGGAGCACCTCTGGAAACACCATATATTTT.